This T cell receptor (beta chain) was identified during a study of CD8 T cells in ankylosing spondylitis. Notes on the study in general: Earlier literature documents some of the motif variants in reactive arthritis synovial fluid and blood. Matched ankylosing spondylitis synovial fluid reportedly contained a significantly enriched population of disease-linked clones. It appeared that ankylosing spondylitis blood was characterized by a TCR beta motif of several highly homologous variants.

5'-RACE, quantitative and with molecular barcodes, yielded the TCR beta libraries. One entry per CDR3 protein, called by TCRdb with MiXCR from the 5' RACE reads. The sample includes around 890,000 distinct CDR3 sequences, 12% seen only once; the top ten take about 0.49%. About this clonotype: Its antigen is undetermined.

CDR1 is ENHRY, CDR2 SYGVKD, per germline. V dropped 6 bases and J dropped 7 bases, with 13 bases sitting between them. CDR3 size: 13 residues. The clonotype originates from a male donor with ankylosing spondylitis. The chain joins TRBV10-3 to TRBJ2-1; D gene unclear. Sample: blood, either unsorted or a sorted T cell fraction (not recorded which). As DNA, the CDR3 is TGTGCCATCAGCAACCACGTCGGGAATGAGCAGTTCTTC. Its protein is CAISNHVGNEQFF.